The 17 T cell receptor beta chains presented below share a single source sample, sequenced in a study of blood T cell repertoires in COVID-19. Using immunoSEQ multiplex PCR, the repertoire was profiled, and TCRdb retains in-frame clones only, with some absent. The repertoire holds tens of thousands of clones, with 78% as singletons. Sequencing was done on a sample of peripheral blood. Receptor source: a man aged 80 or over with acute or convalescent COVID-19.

The chain's CDR3 is CASSSRTGVGDTQYF. The DNA for the CDR3 is TGTGCCAGTAGCAGCCGGACAGGGGTCGGAGATACGCAGTATTTT. This chain joins TRBV19 and TRBJ2-3; 9 positions match TRBD1. CDR1 is LNHDA, CDR2 SQIVND, per germline (reference sequence). V trimming: 6 bases; J trimming: 5 bases; junction bases outside the gene matches: 9. The CDR3 consists of 15 residues.

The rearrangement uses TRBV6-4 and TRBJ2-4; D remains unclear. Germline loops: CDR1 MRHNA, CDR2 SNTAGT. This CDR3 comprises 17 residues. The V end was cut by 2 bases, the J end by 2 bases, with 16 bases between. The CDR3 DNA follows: TGTGCCAGCAGTGACCCGCCTCTTGCGGCATCCAAAAACATTCAGTACTTC. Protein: CASSDPPLAASKNIQYF.

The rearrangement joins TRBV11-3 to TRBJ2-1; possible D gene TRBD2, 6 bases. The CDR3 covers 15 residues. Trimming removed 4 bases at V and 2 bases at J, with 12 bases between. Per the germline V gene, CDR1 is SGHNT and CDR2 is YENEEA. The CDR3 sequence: CASSSGGDTYNEQFF. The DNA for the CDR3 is TGTGCCAGCAGCTCCGGCGGGGATACCTACAATGAGCAGTTCTTC.

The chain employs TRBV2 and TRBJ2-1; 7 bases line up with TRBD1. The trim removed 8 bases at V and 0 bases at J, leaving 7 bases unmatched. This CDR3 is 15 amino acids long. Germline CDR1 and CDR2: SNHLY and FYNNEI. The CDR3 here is CASEVGDSSYNEQFF. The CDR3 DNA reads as TGTGCCAGCGAGGTCGGGGACAGCTCCTACAATGAGCAGTTCTTC.

CDR3 DNA sequence: TGTGCCAGCAGTCCCCGACAGGCGTGGGGCACTGAAGCTTTCTTT. It specifies CASSPRQAWGTEAFF. This chain connects TRBV2 to TRBJ1-1; possible D gene TRBD1, 6 bases. This CDR3 has 15 residues. V was pared by 5 bases and J by 4 bases, with 17 bases between. Germline-derived CDR1 and CDR2 are SNHLY and FYNNEI.

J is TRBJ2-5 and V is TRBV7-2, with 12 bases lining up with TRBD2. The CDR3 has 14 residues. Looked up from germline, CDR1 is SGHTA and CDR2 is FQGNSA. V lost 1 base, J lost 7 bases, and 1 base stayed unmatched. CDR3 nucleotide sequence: TGTGCCAGCAGCTTAGTACTAGCGGGGGGGACCCAGTACTTC. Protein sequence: CASSLVLAGGTQYF.

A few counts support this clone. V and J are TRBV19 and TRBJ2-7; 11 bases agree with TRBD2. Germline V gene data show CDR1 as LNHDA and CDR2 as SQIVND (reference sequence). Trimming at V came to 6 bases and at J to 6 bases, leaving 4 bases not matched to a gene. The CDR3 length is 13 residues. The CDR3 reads CASSPGLAVEQYF. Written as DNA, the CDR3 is TGTGCCAGTAGCCCGGGACTAGCGGTCGAGCAGTACTTC.

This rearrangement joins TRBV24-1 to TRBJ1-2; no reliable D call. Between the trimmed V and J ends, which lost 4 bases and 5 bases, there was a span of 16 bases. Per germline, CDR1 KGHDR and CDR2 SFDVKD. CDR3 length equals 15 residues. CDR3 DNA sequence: TGTGCCACCAGTGACCCCTCTAAAGAGCCTTATGGCTACACCTTC. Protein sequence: CATSDPSKEPYGYTF.

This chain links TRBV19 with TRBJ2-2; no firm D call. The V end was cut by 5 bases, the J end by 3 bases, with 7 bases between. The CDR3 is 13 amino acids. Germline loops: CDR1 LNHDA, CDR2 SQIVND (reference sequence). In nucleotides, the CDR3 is TGTGCCAGTAGTCGACTCGACACCGGGGAGCTGTTTTTT. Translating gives CASSRLDTGELFF.

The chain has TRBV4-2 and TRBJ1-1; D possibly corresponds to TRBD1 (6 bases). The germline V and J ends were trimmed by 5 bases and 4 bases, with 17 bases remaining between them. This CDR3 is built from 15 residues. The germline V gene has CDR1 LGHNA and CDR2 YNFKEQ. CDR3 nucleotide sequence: TGTGCCAGCAGCTTATGGAAGGGGGACGGCACTGAAGCTTTCTTT. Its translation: CASSLWKGDGTEAFF.

CDR3 nucleotide sequence: TGTGCCAGCCCCTCCAATCTAAGCTATGGCTACACCTTC. Its protein product is CASPSNLSYGYTF. This chain connects TRBV21-1 to TRBJ1-2. TRBV21-1 is a listed pseudogene. There are 13 residues in the CDR3.

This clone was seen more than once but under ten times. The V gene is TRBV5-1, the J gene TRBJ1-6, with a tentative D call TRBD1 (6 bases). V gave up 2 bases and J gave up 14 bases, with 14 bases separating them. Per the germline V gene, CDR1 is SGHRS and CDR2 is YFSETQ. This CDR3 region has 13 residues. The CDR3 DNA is TGCGCCAGCAGCTTCTTTAGGGGGAGTTCCCTCCACTTT. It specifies CASSFFRGSSLHF.

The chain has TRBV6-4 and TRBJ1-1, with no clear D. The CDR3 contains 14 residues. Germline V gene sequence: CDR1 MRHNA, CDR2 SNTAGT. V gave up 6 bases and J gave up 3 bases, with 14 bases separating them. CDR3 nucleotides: TGTGCCAGCAGGAGAACAGCGGCGTACACTGAAGCTTTCTTT. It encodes CASRRTAAYTEAFF.

CDR3 sequence: CASSPGQGSSPLHF. For the CDR3, the DNA is TGCGCCAGCAGCCCGGGACAGGGGAGTTCACCCCTCCACTTT. The chain recombines TRBV5-1 with TRBJ1-6; 10 bases agree with TRBD1. This CDR3 contains 14 residues. Germline loops: CDR1 SGHRS, CDR2 YFSETQ. Unmatched junction bases numbered 4, after V lost 4 bases and J lost 9 bases.

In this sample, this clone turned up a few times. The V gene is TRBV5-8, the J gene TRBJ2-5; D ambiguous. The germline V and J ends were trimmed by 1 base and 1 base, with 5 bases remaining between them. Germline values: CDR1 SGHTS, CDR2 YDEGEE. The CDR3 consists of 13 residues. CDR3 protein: CASSLFLQETQYF. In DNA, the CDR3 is TGTGCCAGCAGCTTGTTCCTCCAAGAGACCCAGTACTTC. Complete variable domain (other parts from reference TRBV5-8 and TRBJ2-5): EAGVTQSPTHLIKTRGQQATLRCSPISGHTSVYWYQQALGLGLQFLLWYDEGEERNRGNFPPRFSGRQFPNYSSELNVNALELEDSALYLCASSLFLQETQYFGPGTRLLVL.

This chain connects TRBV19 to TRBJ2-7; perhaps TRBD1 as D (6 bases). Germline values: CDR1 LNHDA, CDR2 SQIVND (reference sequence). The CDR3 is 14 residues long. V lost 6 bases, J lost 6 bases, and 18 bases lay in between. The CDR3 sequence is CASSQLPGQPEQYF. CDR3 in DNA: TGTGCCAGTAGCCAGTTACCCGGACAGCCCGAGCAGTACTTC.

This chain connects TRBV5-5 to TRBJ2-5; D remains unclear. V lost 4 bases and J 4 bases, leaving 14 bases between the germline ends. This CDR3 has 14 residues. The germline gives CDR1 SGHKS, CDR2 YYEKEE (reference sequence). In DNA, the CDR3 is TGTGCCAGCAGCGCATCACTAACGGGAGAGACCCAGTACTTC. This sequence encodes CASSASLTGETQYF.